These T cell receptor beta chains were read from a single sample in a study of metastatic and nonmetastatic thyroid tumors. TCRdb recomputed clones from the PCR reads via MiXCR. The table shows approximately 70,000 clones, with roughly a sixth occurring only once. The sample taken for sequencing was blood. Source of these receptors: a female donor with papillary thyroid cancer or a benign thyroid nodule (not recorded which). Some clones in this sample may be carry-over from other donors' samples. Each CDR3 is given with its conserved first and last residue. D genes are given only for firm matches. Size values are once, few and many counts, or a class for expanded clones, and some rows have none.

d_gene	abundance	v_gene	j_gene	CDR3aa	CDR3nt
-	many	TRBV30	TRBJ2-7	CAWRRGGSYEQYF	TGTGCCTGGAGGAGAGGGGGATCCTACGAGCAGTACTTC
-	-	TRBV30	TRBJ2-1	CAWSVWYYNEQFF	TGCGCCTGGAGTGTGTGGTACTACAATGAGCAGTTCTTC
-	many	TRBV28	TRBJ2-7	CASGPGGTAFSYEQYF	TGTGCCAGCGGTCCTGGGGGGACAGCCTTCTCCTACGAGCAGTACTTC
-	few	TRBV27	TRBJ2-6	CAIRSGDWPGTGANFLTF	TGTGCCATCAGGTCAGGAGACTGGCCGGGAACTGGGGCCAACTTCCTGACTTTC
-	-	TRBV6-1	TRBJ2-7	CASSVGTIYEQYF	TGTGCCAGTAGTGTAGGGACCATATACGAGCAGTACTTC
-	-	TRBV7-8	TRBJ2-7	CASSPRAGSHYEQYF	TGTGCCAGCAGCCCTAGGGCAGGGAGTCACTACGAGCAGTACTTC
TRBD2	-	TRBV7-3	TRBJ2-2	CASSLTRPGGTRELFF	TGTGCCAGCAGCTTAACGAGGCCGGGGGGTACGAGGGAGCTGTTTTTT
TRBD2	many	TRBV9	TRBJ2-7	CASSVDGPGGAEQYF	TGTGCCAGCAGCGTCGACGGCCCGGGGGGAGCCGAGCAGTACTTC
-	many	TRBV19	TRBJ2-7	CASSIEGMTGTYEQYF	TGTGCCAGTAGTATAGAGGGTATGACGGGGACCTACGAGCAGTACTTC
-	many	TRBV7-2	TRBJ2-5	CASSLQETQYF	TGTGCCAGCAGCTTACAAGAGACCCAGTACTTC
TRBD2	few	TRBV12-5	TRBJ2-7	CASGLWGTSGRVYEQYF	TGTGCTAGTGGTTTGTGGGGCACTAGCGGGAGAGTGTACGAGCAGTACTTC
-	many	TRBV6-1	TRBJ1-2	CASLWQESVGGYTF	TGTGCCAGCCTGTGGCAGGAGTCCGTAGGGGGCTACACCTTC
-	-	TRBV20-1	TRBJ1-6	CSAVRRQLFYSESLHF	TGCAGTGCTGTCAGGAGGCAGCTTTTCTACTCTGAATCCCTCCACTTT
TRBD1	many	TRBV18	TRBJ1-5	CASSPGQGGDQPQHF	TGTGCCAGCTCGCCGGGACAGGGTGGCGATCAGCCCCAGCATTTT
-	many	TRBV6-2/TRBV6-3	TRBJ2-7	CASRPGSSYEQYF	TGTGCCAGCCGACCCGGCTCCTCCTACGAGCAGTACTTC
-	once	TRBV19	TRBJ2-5	CATQAMKGETQYF	TGTGCCACCCAAGCGATGAAGGGAGAGACCCAGTACTTC
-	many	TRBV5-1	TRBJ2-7	CASSLPGLGQYF	TGCGCCAGCAGCTTACCAGGGCTCGGGCAGTACTTC
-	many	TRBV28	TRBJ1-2	CASKPWGLSAWGYTF	TGTGCCAGCAAGCCTTGGGGACTGTCAGCTTGGGGCTACACCTTC
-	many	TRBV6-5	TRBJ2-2	CASSFPGGPYSGGELFF	TGTGCCAGCAGTTTCCCCGGGGGACCCTATTCGGGCGGGGAGCTGTTTTTT
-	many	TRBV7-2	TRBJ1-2	CASSLVGYRVRGYTF	TGTGCCAGCAGCTTAGTCGGGTATAGGGTTCGGGGCTACACCTTC
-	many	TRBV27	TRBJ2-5	CASSTKRGETQYF	TGTGCCAGCAGTACCAAACGGGGCGAGACCCAGTACTTC
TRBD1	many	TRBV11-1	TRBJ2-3	CASSLDRGPPDTQYF	TGTGCCAGCAGCCTCGACAGGGGGCCCCCAGATACGCAGTATTTT
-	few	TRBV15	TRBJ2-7	CATSTNRDNSYEQYF	TGTGCCACCAGCACAAATCGGGACAACTCCTACGAGCAGTACTTC
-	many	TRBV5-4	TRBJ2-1	CASSLSQGYGNEQFF	TGTGCCAGCAGCTTGAGCCAGGGCTATGGGAATGAGCAGTTCTTC
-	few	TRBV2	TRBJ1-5	CASKTTLHQPQHF	TGTGCCAGCAAGACGACACTTCATCAGCCCCAGCATTTT
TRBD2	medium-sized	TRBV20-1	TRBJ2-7	CSATNGTSGRAVNEQYF	TGCAGTGCTACCAACGGGACTAGCGGGAGGGCCGTTAACGAGCAGTACTTC
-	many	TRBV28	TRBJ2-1	CASSIPSGYSYNEQFF	TGTGCCAGCAGTATCCCGTCAGGGTACTCCTACAATGAGCAGTTCTTC
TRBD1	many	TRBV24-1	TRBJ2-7	CATSDAGTGGREQYF	TGTGCCACCAGTGACGCCGGGACAGGGGGCAGAGAGCAGTACTTC
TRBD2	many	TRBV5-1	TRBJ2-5	CASSLGTSGGETQYF	TGCGCCAGCAGCTTGGGGACTAGCGGGGGAGAGACCCAGTACTTC
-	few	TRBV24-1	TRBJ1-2	CATSDFPGGYTF	TGTGCCACCAGTGATTTTCCGGGTGGCTACACCTTC
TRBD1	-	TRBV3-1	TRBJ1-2	CASSQEDRGTAYVYTF	TGTGCCAGCAGCCAAGAGGACAGGGGCACAGCCTATGTCTACACCTTC
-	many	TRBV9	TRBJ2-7	CASSAEVGYEQYF	TGTGCCAGCAGCGCGGAGGTGGGCTACGAGCAGTACTTC
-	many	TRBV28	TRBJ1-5	CASTPGTVLSQHF	TGTGCCAGCACCCCCGGGACCGTCCTGTCCCAGCATTTT
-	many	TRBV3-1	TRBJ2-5	CASSQVETQYF	TGTGCCAGCAGCCAAGTTGAGACCCAGTACTTC
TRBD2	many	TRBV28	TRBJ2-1	CASSLTSAMQWGYNEQFF	TGTGCCAGCAGCCTGACTAGCGCTATGCAGTGGGGATACAATGAGCAGTTCTTC
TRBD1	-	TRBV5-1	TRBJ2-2	CASSSVTGYTGELFF	TGCGCCAGCAGCTCCGTGACAGGGTACACCGGGGAGCTGTTTTTT
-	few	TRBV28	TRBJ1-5	CASSQGSQPQHF	TGTGCCAGCAGCCAGGGCTCTCAGCCCCAGCATTTT
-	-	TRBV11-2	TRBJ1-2	CASSLVLAGAGGYTF	TGTGCCAGCAGCTTAGTACTCGCAGGGGCGGGTGGCTACACCTTC
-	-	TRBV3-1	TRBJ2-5	CASSQAGASEETQYF	TGTGCCAGCAGCCAAGCTGGGGCAAGCGAAGAGACCCAGTACTTC
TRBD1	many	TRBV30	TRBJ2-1	CAWSRGQGEYNEQFF	TGTGCCTGGAGTAGGGGACAGGGGGAATACAATGAGCAGTTCTTC
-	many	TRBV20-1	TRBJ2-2	CSARPSAGELFF	TGCAGTGCTAGACCCTCAGCCGGGGAGCTGTTTTTT
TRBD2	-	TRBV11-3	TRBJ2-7	CASSPGTSGRSEGYF	TGTGCCAGCAGCCCCGGGACTAGCGGGAGATCGGAGGGGTACTTC
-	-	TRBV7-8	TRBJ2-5	CASSLALDSQETQYF	TGTGCCAGCAGCTTAGCTCTGGACAGCCAAGAGACCCAGTACTTC
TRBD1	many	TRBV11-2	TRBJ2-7	CASNYDRVNEQYF	TGTGCCAGCAACTATGACAGGGTCAACGAGCAGTACTTC
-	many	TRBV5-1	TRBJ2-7	CASSPQTTGNEQYF	TGCGCCAGCAGCCCCCAAACAACAGGGAACGAGCAGTACTTC
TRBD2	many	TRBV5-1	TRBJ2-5	CASSFGGEVTQYF	TGCGCCAGCAGCTTCGGGGGGGAGGTGACCCAGTACTTC
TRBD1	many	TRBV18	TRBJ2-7	CASSLQGNSYEQYF	TGTGCCAGCTCACTACAGGGGAACTCCTACGAGCAGTACTTC
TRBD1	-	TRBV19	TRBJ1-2	CASSPRQGHGYTF	TGTGCCAGTAGTCCCCGACAGGGGCATGGCTACACCTTC
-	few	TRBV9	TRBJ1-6	CASSVGGPSYNSPLHF	TGTGCCAGCAGCGTAGGCGGACCCTCCTATAATTCACCCCTCCACTTT
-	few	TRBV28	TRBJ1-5	CASSFPGGNSQPQHF	TGTGCCAGCAGTTTTCCAGGAGGGAATAGTCAGCCCCAGCATTTT
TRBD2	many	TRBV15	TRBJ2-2	CATSRDLTGGFF	TGTGCCACCAGCAGAGATTTGACGGGGGGGTTTTTT
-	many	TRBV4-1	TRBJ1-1	CASSQGTISNTEAFF	TGCGCCAGCAGCCAAGGTACCATTTCGAACACTGAAGCTTTCTTT